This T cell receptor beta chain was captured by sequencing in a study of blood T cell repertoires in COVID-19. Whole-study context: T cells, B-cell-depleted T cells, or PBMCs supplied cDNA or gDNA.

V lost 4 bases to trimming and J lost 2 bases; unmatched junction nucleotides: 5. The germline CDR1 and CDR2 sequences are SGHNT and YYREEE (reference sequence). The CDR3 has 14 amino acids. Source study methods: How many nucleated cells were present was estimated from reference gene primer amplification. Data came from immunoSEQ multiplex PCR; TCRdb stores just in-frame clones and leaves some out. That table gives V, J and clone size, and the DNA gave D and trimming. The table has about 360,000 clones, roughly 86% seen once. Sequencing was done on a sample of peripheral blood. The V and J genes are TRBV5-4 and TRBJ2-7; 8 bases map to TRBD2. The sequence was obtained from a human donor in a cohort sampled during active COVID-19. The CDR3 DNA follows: TGTGCCAGCAGCCCGGGGGGGAATGCCTACGAGCAGTACTTC. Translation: CASSPGGNAYEQYF.